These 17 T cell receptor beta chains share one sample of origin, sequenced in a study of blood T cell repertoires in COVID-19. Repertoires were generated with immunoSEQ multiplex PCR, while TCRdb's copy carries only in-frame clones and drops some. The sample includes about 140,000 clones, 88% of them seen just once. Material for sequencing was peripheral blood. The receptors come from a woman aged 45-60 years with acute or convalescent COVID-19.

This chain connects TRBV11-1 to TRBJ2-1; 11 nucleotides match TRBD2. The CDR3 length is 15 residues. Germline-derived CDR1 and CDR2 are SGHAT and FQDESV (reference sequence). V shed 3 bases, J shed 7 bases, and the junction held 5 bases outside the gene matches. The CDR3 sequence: CASSFSSGGPNEQFF. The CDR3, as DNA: TGTGCCAGCAGCTTCTCTAGCGGGGGGCCAAATGAGCAGTTCTTC.

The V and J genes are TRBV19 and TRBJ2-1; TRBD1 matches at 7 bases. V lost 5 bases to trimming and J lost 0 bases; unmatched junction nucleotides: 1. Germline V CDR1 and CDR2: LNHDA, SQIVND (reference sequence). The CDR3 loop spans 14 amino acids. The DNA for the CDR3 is TGTGCCAGTAGTGGGACAGCCTCCTACAATGAGCAGTTCTTC. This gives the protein CASSGTASYNEQFF.

CDR3 amino acids: CASRGGDFYGYTF. The CDR3 region has the DNA TGCGCCAGCCGCGGGGGGGATTTCTATGGCTACACCTTC. The V call is TRBV10-2, the J call TRBJ1-2; weak D call: TRBD1 (5 bases). This CDR3 spans 13 amino acids. CDR1 and CDR2 (germline): WSHSY, SAAADI. V gave up 8 bases and J gave up 4 bases, with 14 bases separating them.

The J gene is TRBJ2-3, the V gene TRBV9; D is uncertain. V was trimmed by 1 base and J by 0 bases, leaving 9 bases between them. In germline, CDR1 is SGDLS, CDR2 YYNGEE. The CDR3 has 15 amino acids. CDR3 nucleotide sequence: TGTGCCAGCAGCGTACTTCCGTCTAGCACAGATACGCAGTATTTT. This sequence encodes CASSVLPSSTDTQYF.

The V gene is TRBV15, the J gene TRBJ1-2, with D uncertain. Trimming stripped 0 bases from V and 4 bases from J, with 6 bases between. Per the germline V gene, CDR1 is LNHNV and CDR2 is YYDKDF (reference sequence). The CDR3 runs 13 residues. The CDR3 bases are TGTGCCACCAGCAGAGATACCGGCTATGGCTACACCTTC. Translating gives CATSRDTGYGYTF.

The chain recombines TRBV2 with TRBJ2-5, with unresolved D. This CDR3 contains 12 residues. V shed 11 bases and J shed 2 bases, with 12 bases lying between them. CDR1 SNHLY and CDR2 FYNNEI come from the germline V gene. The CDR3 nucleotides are TGTGCCGGCTGGGCTACTCAAGAGACCCAGTACTTC. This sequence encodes CAGWATQETQYF. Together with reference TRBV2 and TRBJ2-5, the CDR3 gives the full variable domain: EPEVTQTPSHQVTQMGQEVILRCVPISNHLYFYWYRQILGQKVEFLVSFYNNEISEKSEIFDDQFSVERPDGSNFTLKIRSTKLEDSAMYFCAGWATQETQYFGPGTRLLVL.

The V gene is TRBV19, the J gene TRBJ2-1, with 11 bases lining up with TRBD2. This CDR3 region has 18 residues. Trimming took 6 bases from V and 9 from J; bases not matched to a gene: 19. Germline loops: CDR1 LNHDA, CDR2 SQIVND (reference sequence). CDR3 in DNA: TGTGCCAGTAGCCCCAGGGCCCTGACTAGCGGGATACGGTTTGAGCAGTTCTTC. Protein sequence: CASSPRALTSGIRFEQFF. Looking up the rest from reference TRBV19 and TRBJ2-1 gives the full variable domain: DGGITQSPKYLFRKEGQNVTLSCEQNLNHDAMYWYRQDPGQGLRLIYYSQIVNDFQKGDIAEGYSVSREKKESFPLTVTSAQKNPTAFYLCASSPRALTSGIRFEQFFGPGTRLTVL.

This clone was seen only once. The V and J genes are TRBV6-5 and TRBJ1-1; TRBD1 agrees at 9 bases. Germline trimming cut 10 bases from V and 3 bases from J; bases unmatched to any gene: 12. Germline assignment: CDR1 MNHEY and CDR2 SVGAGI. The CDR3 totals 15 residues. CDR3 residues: CATGAPTGGYTEAFF. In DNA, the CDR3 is TGTGCCACCGGAGCTCCGACAGGGGGGTACACTGAAGCTTTCTTT.

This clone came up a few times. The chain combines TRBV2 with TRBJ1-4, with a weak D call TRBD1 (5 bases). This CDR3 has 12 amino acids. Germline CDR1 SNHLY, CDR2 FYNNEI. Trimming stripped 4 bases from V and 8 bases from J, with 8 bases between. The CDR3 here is CASSGDLEKLFF. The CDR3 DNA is TGTGCCAGCAGTGGGGACTTGGAAAAACTGTTTTTT.

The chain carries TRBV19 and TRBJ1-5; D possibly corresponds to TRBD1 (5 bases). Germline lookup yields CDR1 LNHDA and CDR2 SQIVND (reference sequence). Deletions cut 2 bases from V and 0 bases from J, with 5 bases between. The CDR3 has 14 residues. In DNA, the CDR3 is TGTGCCAGTAGTATACAGGGTAGCAATCAGCCCCAGCATTTT. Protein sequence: CASSIQGSNQPQHF.

CDR3: CASRDRGGTDTQYF. As DNA, the CDR3 is TGTGCCAGTAGAGACAGGGGTGGGACAGATACGCAGTATTTT. This chain links TRBV19 with TRBJ2-3; 8 bases map to TRBD1. The germline V gene encodes CDR1 LNHDA and CDR2 SQIVND (reference sequence). The CDR3 is 14 amino acids. The junction had 5 bases not matched to a gene; V was cut back by 6 bases and J by 3 bases.

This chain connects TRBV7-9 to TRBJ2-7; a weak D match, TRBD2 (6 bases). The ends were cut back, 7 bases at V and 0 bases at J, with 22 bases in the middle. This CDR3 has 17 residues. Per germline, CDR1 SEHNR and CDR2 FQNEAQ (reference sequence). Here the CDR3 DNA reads TGTGCCAGCACCACAATAGCGGTTGGGAGGCGCTCCTACGAGCAGTACTTC. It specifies CASTTIAVGRRSYEQYF.

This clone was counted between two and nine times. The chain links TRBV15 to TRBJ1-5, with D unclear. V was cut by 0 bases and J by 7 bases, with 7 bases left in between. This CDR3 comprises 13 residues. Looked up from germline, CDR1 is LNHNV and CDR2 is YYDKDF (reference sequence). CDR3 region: CATSRDTGQPQHF. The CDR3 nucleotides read TGTGCCACCAGCAGAGATACCGGGCAGCCCCAGCATTTT.

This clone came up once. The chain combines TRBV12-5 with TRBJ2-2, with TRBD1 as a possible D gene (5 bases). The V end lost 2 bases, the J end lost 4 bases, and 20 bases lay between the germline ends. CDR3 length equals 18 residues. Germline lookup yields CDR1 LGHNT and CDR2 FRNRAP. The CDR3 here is CASGLLTGKGISTGELFF. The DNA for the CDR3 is TGTGCTAGTGGTTTGCTAACTGGAAAGGGGATTAGCACCGGGGAGCTGTTTTTT.

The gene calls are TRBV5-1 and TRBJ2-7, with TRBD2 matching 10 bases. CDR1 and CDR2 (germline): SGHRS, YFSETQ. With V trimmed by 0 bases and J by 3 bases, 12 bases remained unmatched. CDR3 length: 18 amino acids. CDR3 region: CASSLVRSLTSGNYEQYF. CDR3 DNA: TGCGCCAGCAGCTTGGTAAGATCACTCACTAGCGGGAACTACGAGCAGTACTTC.

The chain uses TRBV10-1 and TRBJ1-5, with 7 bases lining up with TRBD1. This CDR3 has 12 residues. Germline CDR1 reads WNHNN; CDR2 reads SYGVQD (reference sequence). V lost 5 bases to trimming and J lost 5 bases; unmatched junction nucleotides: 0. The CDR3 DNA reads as TGCGCCAGCAGTCAGGGGGATCAGCCCCAGCATTTT. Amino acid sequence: CASSQGDQPQHF.

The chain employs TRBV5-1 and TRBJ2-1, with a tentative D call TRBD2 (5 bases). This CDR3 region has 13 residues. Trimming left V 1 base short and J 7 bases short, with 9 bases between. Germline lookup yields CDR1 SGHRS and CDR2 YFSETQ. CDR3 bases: TGCGCCAGCAGCTTGTACCGAGGGAATGAGCAGTTCTTC. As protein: CASSLYRGNEQFF.